The 21 T cell receptor beta chains in this list originate from one sample, sequenced in a study of T cell changes during pregnancy in multiple sclerosis. Sequenced by immunoSEQ multiplex PCR; TCRdb stores in-frame clones only, minus some. The sample includes 60,000 to 90,000 clones, roughly nine tenths of them seen just once. This specimen consisted of peripheral blood, obtained in the first trimester of pregnancy. All receptors come from a female donor in good health, enrolled as a control in a pregnancy study.

The chain is built from TRBV7-2 and TRBJ2-5, with 12 bases fitting TRBD1. The CDR3 runs to 15 residues. Germline CDR1 SGHTA, CDR2 FQGNSA. J gave up 5 bases and V 7 bases, and 8 bases lay outside the gene matches. The CDR3 sequence is CASTQRDRGPETQYF. CDR3 DNA: TGTGCCAGCACCCAAAGGGACAGGGGGCCGGAGACCCAGTACTTC. The entire variable domain, with the rest obtained from reference TRBV7-2 and TRBJ2-5, is as follows: GAGVSQSPSNKVTEKGKDVELRCDPISGHTALYWYRQSLGQGLEFLIYFQGNSAPDKSGLPSDRFSAERTGGSVSTLTIQRTQQEDSAVYLCASTQRDRGPETQYFGPGTRLLVL.

The chain is built from TRBV5-6 and TRBJ2-2; D is ambiguous. Trimming removed 1 base at V and 0 bases at J, with 10 bases between. Germline V gives CDR1 SGHDT, CDR2 YYEEEE. The CDR3 is 16 residues long. The CDR3 spells CASSLFRRANTGELFF. The DNA of the CDR3 is TGTGCCAGCAGCTTGTTCAGGCGCGCGAACACCGGGGAGCTGTTTTTT.

This rearrangement joins TRBV4-1 to TRBJ2-3; 10 bases align to TRBD2. Per germline, CDR1 MGHRA and CDR2 YSYEKL. The CDR3 length is 15 residues. V was pared by 3 bases and J by 5 bases, with 5 bases of the junction left unmatched. CDR3 bases: TGCGCCAGCAGCCACGAAGCGGGAGGGCGAGATACGCAGTATTTT. Translated, it gives CASSHEAGGRDTQYF.

The chain recombines TRBV5-1 with TRBJ1-1; 9 bases line up with TRBD1. The CDR3 extends over 15 amino acids. Germline lookup yields CDR1 SGHRS and CDR2 YFSETQ. With V trimmed by 4 bases and J by 1 base, 5 bases remained unmatched. CDR3 sequence (DNA): TGCGCCAGCAGCACCGGGACAGGGACGAACACTGAAGCTTTCTTT. Translating gives CASSTGTGTNTEAFF.

The genes are TRBV2 and TRBJ2-1, with D perhaps TRBD1 (7 bases). Trimming pared 4 bases from V and 3 bases from J, leaving 10 bases between. This CDR3 region has 14 residues. Germline loops: CDR1 SNHLY, CDR2 FYNNEI. CDR3 sequence (DNA): TGTGCCAGCAGTGGGCAGGGGGGCTACAATGAGCAGTTCTTC. Protein: CASSGQGGYNEQFF.

The rearrangement joins TRBV5-1 to TRBJ1-1; possibly TRBD1 for D (5 bases). The V gene's germline CDR1 is SGHRS and CDR2 YFSETQ. V shed 4 bases and J shed 0 bases, with 10 bases lying between them. There are 14 residues in the CDR3. The CDR3 sequence is CASSRGGVNTEAFF. The CDR3 nucleotides read TGCGCCAGCAGCAGGGGTGGGGTGAACACTGAAGCTTTCTTT. Drawing the rest from reference TRBV5-1 and TRBJ1-1, the complete variable domain is KAGVTQTPRYLIKTRGQQVTLSCSPISGHRSVSWYQQTPGQGLQFLFEYFSETQRNKGNFPGRFSGRQFSNSRSEMNVSTLELGDSALYLCASSRGGVNTEAFFGQGTRLTVV.

The J gene is TRBJ2-1, the V gene TRBV5-1, with a possible D match to TRBD1 (6 bases). Trimming took 0 bases from V and 6 from J, leaving 13 bases between them. The CDR3 runs 15 residues. CDR1 is SGHRS, CDR2 YFSETQ, per germline. The CDR3 DNA sequence: TGCGCCAGCAGCTTGGAAGGACAGCAGTTCAATGAGCAGTTCTTC. Translating gives CASSLEGQQFNEQFF.

V usage is TRBV11-2 and J usage is TRBJ2-5, with a possible D match to TRBD2 (6 bases). Trimming took 4 bases from V and 8 from J, leaving 11 bases between them. Germline V CDR1 and CDR2: SGHAT, FQNNGV. This CDR3 region has 12 residues. Here the CDR3 DNA reads TGTGCCAGCAGCTCAAGGAGGGAAACCCAGTACTTC. Its translation: CASSSRRETQYF.

This chain uses TRBV4-1 with TRBJ2-2; a weak D match, TRBD2 (5 bases). Germline-derived CDR1 and CDR2 are MGHRA and YSYEKL. This CDR3 is 18 amino acids long. Trimming left V 0 bases short and J 3 bases short, with 17 bases between. Here the CDR3 reads CASSQDPTSSGDTGELFF. CDR3 coding DNA: TGCGCCAGCAGCCAAGATCCCACTAGTAGTGGCGACACCGGGGAGCTGTTTTTT.

The V gene is TRBV6-5, the J gene TRBJ2-1, with a weak D call TRBD2 (5 bases). Germline V gene lookup returns CDR1 MNHEY and CDR2 SVGAGI. Trimming pared 0 bases from V and 6 bases from J, leaving 12 bases between. CDR3 length: 15 residues. The CDR3 bases are TGTGCCAGCAGTTACTCGGCCGACGGAGGCAATGAGCAGTTCTTC. This codes for CASSYSADGGNEQFF.

This clone has just one count. This chain joins TRBV2 and TRBJ2-6; 7 bases are a match to TRBD1. Trimming took 7 bases from V and 8 from J; bases not matched to a gene: 8. The CDR3 has 14 residues. Germline V gene data show CDR1 as SNHLY and CDR2 as FYNNEI. CDR3 sequence: CASKPGQWPNVLTF. CDR3 nucleotides: TGTGCCAGCAAGCCGGGACAGTGGCCCAACGTCCTGACTTTC.

The chain carries TRBV5-1 and TRBJ2-1; 10 nucleotides agree with TRBD2. This CDR3 is 19 amino acids long. V was pared by 1 base and J by 0 bases, with 10 bases of the junction left unmatched. CDR1 is SGHRS, CDR2 YFSETQ, per germline. The CDR3 DNA sequence: TGCGCCAGCAGCTTGTTCCCTAGCGGGAGCGGTCACTCCTACAATGAGCAGTTCTTC. It is translated as CASSLFPSGSGHSYNEQFF.

CDR3 sequence reads: CASSMAVAGGPVVRETQYF. The CDR3 coding sequence is TGTGCCAGTAGTATGGCGGTAGCGGGAGGGCCTGTTGTCCGGGAGACCCAGTACTTC. The gene calls are TRBV19 and TRBJ2-5, with 11 bases fitting TRBD2. The CDR3 is 19 residues long. The trim removed 3 bases at V and 5 bases at J, leaving 17 bases unmatched. Per the germline V gene, CDR1 is LNHDA and CDR2 is SQIVND (reference sequence).

The genes are TRBV28 and TRBJ2-7, with D maybe TRBD2 (7 bases). Germline V gives CDR1 MDHEN, CDR2 SYDVKM. The length of the CDR3 is 15 residues. V lost 3 bases to trimming and J lost 3 bases, with 15 bases between them. The chain's CDR3 is CASSFGGLGDYEQYF. The CDR3 bases are TGTGCCAGCAGTTTCGGGGGGCTCGGCGACTACGAGCAGTACTTC.

This rearrangement joins TRBV5-1 to TRBJ1-5; maybe TRBD1 (6 bases). This CDR3 contains 14 residues. Trimming pared 2 bases from V and 6 bases from J, leaving 12 bases between. Germline V gene lookup returns CDR1 SGHRS and CDR2 YFSETQ. CDR3 in DNA: TGCGCCAGCAGCTTAGGACAGATGGGTCAGCCCCAGCATTTT. Translated, it gives CASSLGQMGQPQHF.

CDR3 protein: CASAVSSYNEQFF. CDR3 DNA: TGTGCCAGCGCCGTGAGCTCCTACAATGAGCAGTTCTTC. The rearrangement uses TRBV18 and TRBJ2-1; D not resolved. The length of the CDR3 is 13 residues. Germline loops: CDR1 KGHSH, CDR2 LQKENI. The ends were cut back, 8 bases at V and 0 bases at J, with 8 bases in the middle.

CDR3 nucleotide sequence: TGTGCCAGTAACCTGGACAGGGCTGGGGCCAACGTCCTGACTTTC. Translation gives CASNLDRAGANVLTF. The rearrangement joins TRBV19 to TRBJ2-6, with TRBD1 matching 8 bases. Trimming took 7 bases from V and 2 from J; bases not matched to a gene: 4. The V gene's germline CDR1 is LNHDA and CDR2 SQIVND (reference sequence). This CDR3 has 15 residues.

J is TRBJ2-5 and V is TRBV5-1; no firm D call. The V gene lost 5 bases and the J gene lost 2 bases, with 19 bases spanning the gap. The germline gives CDR1 SGHRS, CDR2 YFSETQ. The CDR3 is made up of 16 amino acids. This chain's CDR3 is CASRDGDPNLQETQYF. The CDR3 coding sequence is TGCGCCAGCAGAGATGGAGACCCTAATTTACAAGAGACCCAGTACTTC.

V usage is TRBV5-1 and J usage is TRBJ2-3; D is undetermined. In germline, CDR1 is SGHRS, CDR2 YFSETQ. The CDR3 extends over 12 amino acids. V was cut by 3 bases and J by 5 bases, with 7 bases left in between. CDR3 nucleotide sequence: TGCGCCAGCAGCTCAGGTGGAGATACGCAGTATTTT. Translating it yields CASSSGGDTQYF. Full variable domain (outside the CDR3, taken from reference TRBV5-1 and TRBJ2-3): KAGVTQTPRYLIKTRGQQVTLSCSPISGHRSVSWYQQTPGQGLQFLFEYFSETQRNKGNFPGRFSGRQFSNSRSEMNVSTLELGDSALYLCASSSGGDTQYFGPGTRLTVL.

V is TRBV19 and J is TRBJ2-7; possible D gene TRBD1, 5 bases. V lost 5 bases and J 2 bases, leaving 16 bases between the germline ends. The CDR3 runs 15 residues. From germline, CDR1 is LNHDA and CDR2 SQIVND (reference sequence). Here the CDR3 DNA reads TGTGCCAGTAGTCTAGTTTGGGGCAAAACCTACGAGCAGTACTTC. Its protein product is CASSLVWGKTYEQYF. Variable domain in full (rest from reference TRBV19 and TRBJ2-7): DGGITQSPKYLFRKEGQNVTLSCEQNLNHDAMYWYRQDPGQGLRLIYYSQIVNDFQKGDIAEGYSVSREKKESFPLTVTSAQKNPTAFYLCASSLVWGKTYEQYFGPGTRLTVT.

The chain carries TRBV6-4 and TRBJ2-1, with TRBD2 identical over 8 bases. Germline CDR1 MRHNA, CDR2 SNTAGT. The CDR3 spans 15 residues. The trim removed 4 bases at V and 3 bases at J, leaving 5 bases unmatched. Written as DNA, the CDR3 is TGTGCCAGCAGTGTGGCCAGCGGGAGCTACAATGAGCAGTTCTTC. As protein: CASSVASGSYNEQFF.